This T cell receptor beta chain came from a study of cytomegalovirus exposure and HLA in healthy donors. On the study more broadly: Roughly 80 million unique TCRs from HLA-typed donors were held in an early data release. The study, taken as a whole, reports: Using the classifier, cytomegalovirus status was reportedly diagnosed with high specificity and sensitivity. The authors later found most CMV-associated TCR beta chains appeared HLA-restricted. In a later analysis, at a false discovery rate of 0.05, 16,951 TCR beta sequences were associated with HLA alleles.

About this clone itself: Antigen unknown.

It was with 60 Vbeta and 13 Jbeta primers that the PCR ran. Only in-frame clones appear in the TCRdb table, and some are missing; sequencing was by immunoSEQ multiplex PCR. The sample contains about 98,000 clones, around three quarters of which appear only once. Trimming removed 7 bases at V and 1 base at J, with 11 bases between. Germline V gene data show CDR1 as ENHRY and CDR2 as SYGVKD. The CDR3 length is 14 residues. The rearrangement links TRBV10-3 to TRBJ2-1, with a weak D call TRBD2 (7 bases). Material for sequencing was PBMCs. This TCR derives from a man aged 55 to 70 in good health and CMV-seropositive. This CDR3 is CAINAGASYNEQFF. The CDR3 DNA sequence: TGTGCCATCAATGCGGGGGCGTCCTACAATGAGCAGTTCTTC.